This entry describes one TCR beta chain. Its antigen remains unknown. The data were obtained in a study of T-cell reconstitution after alpha-beta-depleted transplantation in children. Study-wide results and caveats: The main origin of T-cell counts and diversity one year after transplant was newly produced T cells. Reports say that about two months after transplant, the alpha-beta T cells came out of several hundred graft clones that had expanded. Some patients' high day-60 TCRbeta diversity was traced to surviving recipient T cells and thymic progenitors.

The library targeted TCRbeta and was prepared with unique molecular identifiers. TCRdb itself ran the PCR reads through MiXCR, one entry per CDR3 protein. The sample lists fewer than 750,000 distinct CDR3 sequences, 25% to 30% occurring once. Looked up from germline, CDR1 is KGHDR and CDR2 is SFDVKD. This CDR3 is 16 amino acids long. After removal of 9 bases from V and 3 bases from J, the junction contained 11 bases not matched to a gene. The gene calls are TRBV24-1 and TRBJ2-2; 8 nucleotides agree with TRBD1. This sequence originates from a boy under three years old with Wiskott-Aldrich syndrome, due to receive a stem cell transplant. The sequencing here drew on PBMCs, taken before TCRalphabeta/CD19-depleted stem cell transplant. The DNA for the CDR3 is TGTGCCACCGCCAATGCAGGGGGCTGGGACACCGGGGAGCTGTTTTTT. Translated, it gives CATANAGGWDTGELFF.